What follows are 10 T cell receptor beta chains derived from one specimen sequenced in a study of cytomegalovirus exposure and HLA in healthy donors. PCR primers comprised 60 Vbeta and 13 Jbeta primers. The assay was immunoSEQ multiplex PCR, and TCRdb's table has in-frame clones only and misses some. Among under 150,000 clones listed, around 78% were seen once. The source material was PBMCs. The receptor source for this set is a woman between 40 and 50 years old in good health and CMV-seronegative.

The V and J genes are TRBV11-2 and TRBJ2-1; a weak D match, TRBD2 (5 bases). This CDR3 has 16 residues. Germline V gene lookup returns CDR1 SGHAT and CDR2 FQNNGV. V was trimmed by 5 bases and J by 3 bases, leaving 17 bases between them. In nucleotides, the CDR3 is TGTGCCAGCAGCCCGACCGCCGGGATTATCTACAATGAGCAGTTCTTC. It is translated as CASSPTAGIIYNEQFF.

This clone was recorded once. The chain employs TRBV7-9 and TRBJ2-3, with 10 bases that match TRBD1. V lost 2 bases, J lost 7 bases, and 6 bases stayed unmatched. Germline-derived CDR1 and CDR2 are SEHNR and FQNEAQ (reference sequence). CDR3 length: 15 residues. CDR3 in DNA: TGTGCCAGCAGCTTAACGGGACAGGGGACGAATACGCAGTATTTT. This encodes CASSLTGQGTNTQYF.

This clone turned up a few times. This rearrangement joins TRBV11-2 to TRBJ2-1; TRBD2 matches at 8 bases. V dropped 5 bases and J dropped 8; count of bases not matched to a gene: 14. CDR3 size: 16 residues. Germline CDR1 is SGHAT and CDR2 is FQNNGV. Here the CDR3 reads CASSPPAGGSVYEQFF. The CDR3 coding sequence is TGTGCCAGCAGCCCCCCCGCGGGAGGAAGTGTATATGAGCAGTTCTTC. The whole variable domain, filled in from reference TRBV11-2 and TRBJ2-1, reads EAGVAQSPRYKIIEKRQSVAFWCNPISGHATLYWYQQILGQGPKLLIQFQNNGVVDDSQLPKDRFSAERLKGVDSTLKIQPAKLEDSAVYLCASSPPAGGSVYEQFFGPGTRLTVL.

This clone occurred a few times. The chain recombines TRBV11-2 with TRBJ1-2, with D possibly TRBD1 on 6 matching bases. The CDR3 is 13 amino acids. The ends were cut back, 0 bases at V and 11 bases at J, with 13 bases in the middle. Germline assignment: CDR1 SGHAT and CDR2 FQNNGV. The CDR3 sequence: CASSLEGGSRYTF. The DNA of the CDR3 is TGTGCCAGCAGCTTAGAAGGGGGAAGTCGTTACACCTTC.

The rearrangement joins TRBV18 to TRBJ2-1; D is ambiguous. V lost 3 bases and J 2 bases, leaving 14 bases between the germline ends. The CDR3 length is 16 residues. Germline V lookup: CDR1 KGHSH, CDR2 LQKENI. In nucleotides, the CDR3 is TGTGCCAGCTCACCCATCCGGCGACTCGCCTACAATGAGCAGTTCTTC. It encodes CASSPIRRLAYNEQFF.

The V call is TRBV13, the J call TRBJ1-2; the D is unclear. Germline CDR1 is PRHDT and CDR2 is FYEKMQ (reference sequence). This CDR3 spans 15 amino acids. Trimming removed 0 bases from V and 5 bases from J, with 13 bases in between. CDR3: CASSLGVSQAYGYTF. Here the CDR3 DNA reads TGTGCCAGCAGCTTAGGGGTATCCCAGGCATATGGCTACACCTTC.

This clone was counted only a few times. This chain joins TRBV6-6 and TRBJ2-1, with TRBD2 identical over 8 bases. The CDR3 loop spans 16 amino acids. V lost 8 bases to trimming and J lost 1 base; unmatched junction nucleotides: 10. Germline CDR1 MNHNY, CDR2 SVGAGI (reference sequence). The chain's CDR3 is CASHSGTSGSYNEQFF. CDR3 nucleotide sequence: TGTGCCAGCCATAGCGGGACGAGTGGATCCTACAATGAGCAGTTCTTC.

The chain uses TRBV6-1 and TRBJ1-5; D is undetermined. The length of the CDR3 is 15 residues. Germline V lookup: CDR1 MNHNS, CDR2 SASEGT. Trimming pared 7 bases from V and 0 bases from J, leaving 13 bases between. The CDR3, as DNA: TGTGCCAGCACCATACTGGGAGTTAGCAATCAGCCCCAGCATTTT. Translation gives CASTILGVSNQPQHF.

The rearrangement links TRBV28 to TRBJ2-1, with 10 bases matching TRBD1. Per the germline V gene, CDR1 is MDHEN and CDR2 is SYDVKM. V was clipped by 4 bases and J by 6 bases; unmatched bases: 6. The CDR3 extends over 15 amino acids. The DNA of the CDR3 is TGTGCCAGCAGTTCCCTTGGACAGGGGGTCAATGAGCAGTTCTTC. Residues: CASSSLGQGVNEQFF.

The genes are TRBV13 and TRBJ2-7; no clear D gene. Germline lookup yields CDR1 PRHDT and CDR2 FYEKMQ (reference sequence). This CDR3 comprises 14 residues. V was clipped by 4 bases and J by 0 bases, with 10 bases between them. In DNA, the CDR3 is TGTGCCAGCAGCTCTGGGTCTAGCTCCTACGAGCAGTACTTC. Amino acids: CASSSGSSSYEQYF.